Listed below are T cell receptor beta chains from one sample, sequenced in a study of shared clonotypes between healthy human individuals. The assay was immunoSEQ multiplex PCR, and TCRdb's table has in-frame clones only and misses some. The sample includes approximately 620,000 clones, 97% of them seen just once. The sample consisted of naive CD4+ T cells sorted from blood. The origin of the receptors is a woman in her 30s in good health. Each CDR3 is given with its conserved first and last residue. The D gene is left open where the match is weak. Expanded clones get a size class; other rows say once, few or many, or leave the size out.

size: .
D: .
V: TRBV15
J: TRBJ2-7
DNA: TGTGCCACCAGCAGAGGTGTTAGCTACGAGCAGTACTTC
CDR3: CATSRGVSYEQYF

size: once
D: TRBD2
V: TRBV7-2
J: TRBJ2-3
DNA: TGTGCCAGCAGCTTACGGACTAGCGGGAGCACAGATACGCAGTATTTT
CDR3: CASSLRTSGSTDTQYF

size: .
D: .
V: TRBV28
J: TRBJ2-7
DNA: TGTGCCAGCAGTTTAACGGCTCTAAACTACGAGCAGTACTTC
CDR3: CASSLTALNYEQYF

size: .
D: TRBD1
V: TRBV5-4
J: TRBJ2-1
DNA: TGTGCCAGCAGCATGGACAGGGGTAGACACAATGAGCAGTTCTTC
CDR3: CASSMDRGRHNEQFF

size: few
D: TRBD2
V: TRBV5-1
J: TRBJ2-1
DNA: TGCGCCAGCAGCTTGGTTGCGGGAGAGGGTTACAATGAGCAGTTCTTC
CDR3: CASSLVAGEGYNEQFF

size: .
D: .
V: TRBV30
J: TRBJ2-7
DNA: TGTGCCTGGAGGAATTTTGGGGGAATAAGCTCCTACGAGCAGTACTTC
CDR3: CAWRNFGGISSYEQYF

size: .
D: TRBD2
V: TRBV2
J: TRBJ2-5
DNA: TGTGCCAGCAGGAAACTAGCGGGAGGGAAAGAGACCCAGTACTTC
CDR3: CASRKLAGGKETQYF

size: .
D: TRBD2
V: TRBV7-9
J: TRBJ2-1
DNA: TGTGCCATTGGGCCAGCGGGATCGAAGAATGAGCAGTTCTTC
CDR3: CAIGPAGSKNEQFF

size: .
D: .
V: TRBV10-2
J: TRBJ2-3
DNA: TGCGCCAGCAGTGAGATCATCACAGATACGCAGTATTTT
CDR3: CASSEIITDTQYF

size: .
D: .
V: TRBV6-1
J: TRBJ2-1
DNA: TGTGCCAGCAGTTTGGACTGGGGTGGTGAGCAGTTCTTC
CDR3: CASSLDWGGEQFF

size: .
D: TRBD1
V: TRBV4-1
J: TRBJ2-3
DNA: TGCGCCAGCGGGACAGGCTACACAGATACGCAGTATTTT
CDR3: CASGTGYTDTQYF

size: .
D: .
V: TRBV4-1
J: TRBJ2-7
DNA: TGCGCCAGCAGTCGCGACGGATACTACGAGCAGTACTTC
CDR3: CASSRDGYYEQYF

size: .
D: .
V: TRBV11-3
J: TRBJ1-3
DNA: TGTGCCAGCAGCAAGGACAGCTCTGGAAACACCATATATTTT
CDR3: CASSKDSSGNTIYF

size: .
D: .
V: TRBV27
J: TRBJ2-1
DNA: TGTGCCAGCAGTTTATCCCAGGGGTCCTACAATGAGCAGTTCTTC
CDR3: CASSLSQGSYNEQFF

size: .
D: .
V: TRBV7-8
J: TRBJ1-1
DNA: TGTGCCAGCAGAATGAGTAGGGGAATAGGCACTGAAGCTTTCTTT
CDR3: CASRMSRGIGTEAFF

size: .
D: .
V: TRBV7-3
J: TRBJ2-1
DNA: TGTGCCAGCAGCTTAAAGGACTCGCCCTACAATGAGCAGTTCTTC
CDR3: CASSLKDSPYNEQFF

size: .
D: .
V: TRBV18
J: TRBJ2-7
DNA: TGTGCCAGCTCCCGCCAGGTCGAGCAGTACTTC
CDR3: CASSRQVEQYF

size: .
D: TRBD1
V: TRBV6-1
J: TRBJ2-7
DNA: TGTGCCAGCAGTCAAGGACAGGGGGCTCCGGATTTCCCTTTTAACGAGCAGTACTTC
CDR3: CASSQGQGAPDFPFNEQYF

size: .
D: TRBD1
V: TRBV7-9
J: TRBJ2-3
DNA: TGTGCCAGCAGCGCTCGGGACAGGGGGTTTGGCACAGATACGCAGTATTTT
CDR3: CASSARDRGFGTDTQYF

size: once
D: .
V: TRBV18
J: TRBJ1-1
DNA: TGTGCCAGCTCCACACAGGGCACTGAAGCTTTCTTT
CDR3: CASSTQGTEAFF

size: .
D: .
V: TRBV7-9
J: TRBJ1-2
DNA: TGTGCCAGCAGCCCTCAGTGGAGGGCTGACTATGGCTACACCTTC
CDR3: CASSPQWRADYGYTF

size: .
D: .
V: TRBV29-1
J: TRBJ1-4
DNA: TGCAGCGTTGAAATTAGGGCGAATGAAAAACTGTTTTTT
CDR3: CSVEIRANEKLFF

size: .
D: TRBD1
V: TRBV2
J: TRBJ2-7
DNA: TGTGCCAGCAGCGGGACAGGGAGGTACGAGCAGTACTTC
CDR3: CASSGTGRYEQYF

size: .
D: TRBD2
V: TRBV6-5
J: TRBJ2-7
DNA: TGTGCCAGCAGTACTAGCGGAACCTACGAGCAGTACTTC
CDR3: CASSTSGTYEQYF

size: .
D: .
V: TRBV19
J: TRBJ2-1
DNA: TGTGCCAGTAGTAAACTACAGGGTACTAATGAGCAGTTCTTC
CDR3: CASSKLQGTNEQFF

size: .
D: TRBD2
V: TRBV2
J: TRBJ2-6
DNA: TGTGCCAGCAGTGTCCTAGCGGAATTCTCTGGGGCCAACGTCCTGACTTTC
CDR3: CASSVLAEFSGANVLTF

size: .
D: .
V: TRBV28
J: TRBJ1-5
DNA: TGTGCCAGCAGTTTAAAGGGCCCGCGGGGCAATCAGCCCCAGCATTTT
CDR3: CASSLKGPRGNQPQHF

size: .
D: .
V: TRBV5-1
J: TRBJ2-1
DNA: TGCGCCAGCAGCTTGGTAGGGGGGACTTACAATGAGCAGTTCTTC
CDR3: CASSLVGGTYNEQFF

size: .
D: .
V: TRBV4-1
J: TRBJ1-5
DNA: TGCGCCAGCAGCCAGACAGTTAATCAGCCCCAGCATTTT
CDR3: CASSQTVNQPQHF

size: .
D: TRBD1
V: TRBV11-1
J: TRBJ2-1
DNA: TGTGCCAGCAGCCCATACCGGGACAGGGTGGCCAATGAGCAGTTCTTC
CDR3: CASSPYRDRVANEQFF

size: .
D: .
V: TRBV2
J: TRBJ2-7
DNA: TGTGCCAGCAGTGGATCGGGGGCCACCAGCTACGAGCAGTACTTC
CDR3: CASSGSGATSYEQYF

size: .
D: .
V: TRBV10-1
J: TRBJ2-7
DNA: TGCGCCAGCAGTGGGGGGGTCTCGAACGAGCAGTACTTC
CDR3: CASSGGVSNEQYF

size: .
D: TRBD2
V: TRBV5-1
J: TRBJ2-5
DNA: TGCGCCAGCAGCTCGACCCTACTAGCGGCCAGCCAAGAGACCCAGTACTTC
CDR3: CASSSTLLAASQETQYF

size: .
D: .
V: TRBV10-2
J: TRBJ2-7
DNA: TGCGCCAGCAGTGAGGGCAGACGGGTTTACGAGCAGTACTTC
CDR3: CASSEGRRVYEQYF

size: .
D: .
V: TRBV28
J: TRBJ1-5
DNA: TGTGCCAGCAAAGGGACCGGGGGGTATCAGCCCCAGCATTTT
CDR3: CASKGTGGYQPQHF